Below, 30 T cell receptor beta chains from the same sample are listed, as sequenced in a study of blood T cell repertoires in COVID-19. The repertoire was sequenced with immunoSEQ multiplex PCR; TCRdb's copy has only in-frame clones and lacks some. The sample records roughly 80,000 clones, about four fifths being singletons. The sequenced sample was peripheral blood. These receptor sequences come from a woman in her sixties with acute or convalescent COVID-19.

This clone was observed a single time. This chain joins TRBV6-1 and TRBJ1-1; D ambiguous. Trimming pared 5 bases from V and 4 bases from J, leaving 17 bases between. The CDR3 loop spans 15 amino acids. Germline V gene data show CDR1 as MNHNS and CDR2 as SASEGT. The CDR3 nucleotides are TGTGCCAGCAGTTCACTGCCGAGGGAAGGCACTGAAGCTTTCTTT. Protein: CASSSLPREGTEAFF.

This chain uses TRBV7-8 with TRBJ1-1; 9 bases fit TRBD1. Germline lookup yields CDR1 SGHVS and CDR2 FQNEAQ. The CDR3 covers 14 residues. J was trimmed by 7 bases and V by 1 base; bases with no gene match: 4. The CDR3: CASSLGPGQGEAFF. The CDR3 DNA follows: TGTGCCAGCAGCTTAGGACCGGGACAGGGTGAAGCTTTCTTT.

V and J are TRBV12-3 or TRBV12-4 and TRBJ1-6, with 11 nucleotides matching TRBD1. The CDR3 length is 12 residues. V shed 5 bases and J 15 bases; nucleotides not matched to a gene: 3. In nucleotides, the CDR3 is TGTGCCAGCAGTATGGACAGGGGGCACCTCCACTTT. It specifies CASSMDRGHLHF.

This clone was seen only once. This rearrangement joins TRBV7-2 to TRBJ2-1; 9 nucleotides match TRBD2. The ends lost 1 base at V and 9 bases at J; junction bases unmatched: 13. The CDR3 consists of 17 residues. Germline V gene data show CDR1 as SGHTA and CDR2 as FQGNSA. The CDR3 nucleotides read TGTGCCAGCAGCTTAGGGTCAGGTGCGGGGGGGCCGAGTGAGCAGTTCTTC. It translates to CASSLGSGAGGPSEQFF.

The chain employs TRBV10-2 and TRBJ2-1; 11 positions match TRBD2. The J segment lost 15 bases and the V segment lost 6 bases, leaving 4 bases of the junction unmatched. This CDR3 has 11 residues. The germline gives CDR1 WSHSY, CDR2 SAAADI. The CDR3 region has the DNA TGCGCCAGCAGCCCCACTAGCGGGAGGTTCTTC. This gives the protein CASSPTSGRFF.

V is TRBV14 and J is TRBJ1-1; tentative D call: TRBD1 (6 bases). This CDR3 spans 16 amino acids. Trimming removed 0 bases from V and 0 bases from J, with 11 bases in between. Per germline, CDR1 SGHDN and CDR2 FVKESK. Here the CDR3 reads CASSQERGTLNTEAFF. DNA of the CDR3: TGTGCCAGCAGCCAAGAGAGGGGGACGCTGAACACTGAAGCTTTCTTT.

The chain couples TRBV7-9 to TRBJ2-1; 12 bases fit TRBD2. V shed 7 bases and J 8 bases; nucleotides not matched to a gene: 12. This CDR3 region has 16 residues. Germline V CDR1 and CDR2: SEHNR, FQNEAQ (reference sequence). Written as DNA, the CDR3 is TGTGCCAGCACCCATTCAACTAGCGGGAGGCTCTATGAGCAGTTCTTC. Translating gives CASTHSTSGRLYEQFF.

This clone showed up just once. Other nucleotide sequences from this sample produce the same CDR3. This chain connects TRBV30 to TRBJ1-5, with D perhaps matching TRBD1 (5 bases). The CDR3 totals 13 residues. Trimming left V 1 base short and J 4 bases short, with 8 bases between. Germline-derived CDR1 and CDR2 are GTSNPN and SVGIG (reference sequence). CDR3 loop: CAWSGGLNQPQHF. Written as DNA, the CDR3 is TGTGCCTGGAGTGGGGGCCTGAATCAGCCCCAGCATTTT.

This clone was seen a single time. The chain joins TRBV9 to TRBJ2-7; 10 bases match TRBD1. Germline V CDR1 and CDR2: SGDLS, YYNGEE. J was trimmed by 2 bases and V by 2 bases; bases with no gene match: 7. The CDR3 totals 16 residues. The CDR3 DNA reads as TGTGCCAGCAGCGTCAACCGGGACAGGGGAACCTACGAGCAGTACTTC. It specifies CASSVNRDRGTYEQYF.

V is TRBV2 and J is TRBJ2-3, with 15 bases lining up with TRBD2. The CDR3 contains 20 residues. Germline assignment: CDR1 SNHLY and CDR2 FYNNEI. V dropped 2 bases and J dropped 3; count of bases not matched to a gene: 12. The CDR3 sequence is CASSEWSGLAGGMLTDTQYF. The CDR3 DNA follows: TGTGCCAGCAGTGAATGGAGCGGACTAGCGGGAGGGATGCTGACAGATACGCAGTATTTT.

V and J are TRBV11-2 and TRBJ1-1, with D perhaps matching TRBD1 (6 bases). Germline CDR1 SGHAT, CDR2 FQNNGV. Trimming took off 5 bases at V and 10 bases at J, with 17 bases between the two ends. The CDR3 is 13 residues long. CDR3 sequence (DNA): TGTGCCAGCAGCCCACAGGGTACAATGGCAGCTTTCTTT. It is translated as CASSPQGTMAAFF.

The chain couples TRBV6-5 to TRBJ2-6; weak D call: TRBD2 (6 bases). Germline CDR1 reads MNHEY; CDR2 reads SVGAGI. V was trimmed by 5 bases and J by 3 bases, leaving 8 bases between them. The CDR3 runs 14 residues. The chain's CDR3 is CASSPGGGANVLTF. Here the CDR3 DNA reads TGTGCCAGCAGTCCCGGGGGTGGGGCCAACGTCCTGACTTTC.

The CDR3 nucleotides are TGTGCCATCACTAGACTAGCGGGGGCCAGCACAGATACGCAGTATTTT. Translating it yields CAITRLAGASTDTQYF. This sequence joins TRBV10-3 and TRBJ2-3, with TRBD2 identical over 12 bases. V lost 7 bases, J lost 0 bases, and 5 bases stayed unmatched. Germline loops: CDR1 ENHRY, CDR2 SYGVKD. The CDR3 contains 16 residues.

The V call is TRBV6-1, the J call TRBJ1-5; maybe TRBD1 (6 bases). The length of the CDR3 is 13 residues. Between the trimmed V and J ends, which lost 2 bases and 10 bases, there was a span of 12 bases. Germline V gene data show CDR1 as MNHNS and CDR2 as SASEGT. Written as DNA, the CDR3 is TGTGCCAGCAGTGAAAACAGGGACGCACCCCAGCATTTT. Its translation is CASSENRDAPQHF.

The chain joins TRBV29-1 to TRBJ1-2; 8 nucleotides agree with TRBD1. The V gene end was trimmed by 4 bases and the J gene end by 5 bases; junction bases not matched to a gene: 12. Per the germline V gene, CDR1 is SQVTM and CDR2 is ANQGSEA. The length of the CDR3 is 15 residues. The CDR3 spells CSVARPGQEKYGYTF. The CDR3, as DNA: TGCAGCGTTGCTCGTCCGGGACAGGAAAAGTATGGCTACACCTTC.

The CDR3 nucleotides are TGTGCCATCAATGGACTAGCGGCGAATAATGAGCAGTTCTTC. Amino acid sequence: CAINGLAANNEQFF. This chain links TRBV10-3 with TRBJ2-1; 10 bases agree with TRBD2. The CDR3 runs to 14 residues. Per the germline V gene, CDR1 is ENHRY and CDR2 is SYGVKD. After removal of 7 bases from V and 7 bases from J, the junction contained 7 bases not matched to a gene.

This clone came up once. V is TRBV2 and J is TRBJ2-1, with a weak D call TRBD1 (5 bases). Deletions cut 6 bases from V and 5 bases from J, with 17 bases between. Germline V gene data show CDR1 as SNHLY and CDR2 as FYNNEI. This CDR3 is 15 amino acids long. CDR3 sequence: CASRQQALPNNEQFF. The DNA of the CDR3 is TGTGCCAGCAGGCAACAGGCCTTGCCCAACAATGAGCAGTTCTTC. The full variable domain, in which reference TRBV2 and TRBJ2-1 provide the parts outside the CDR3, is EPEVTQTPSHQVTQMGQEVILRCVPISNHLYFYWYRQILGQKVEFLVSFYNNEISEKSEIFDDQFSVERPDGSNFTLKIRSTKLEDSAMYFCASRQQALPNNEQFFGPGTRLTVL.

This sequence joins TRBV29-1 and TRBJ2-7; a weak D match, TRBD1 (5 bases). This CDR3 region has 11 residues. V lost 7 bases and J 2 bases, leaving 9 bases between the germline ends. Germline CDR1 is SQVTM and CDR2 is ANQGSEA. The CDR3 loop is CSGTRAYEQYF. CDR3 coding DNA: TGCAGCGGGACCAGGGCCTACGAGCAGTACTTC.

V usage is TRBV18 and J usage is TRBJ1-1; D is perhaps TRBD1 (5 bases). V shed 2 bases and J shed 6 bases, with 7 bases lying between them. The CDR3 loop spans 12 amino acids. The V gene's germline CDR1 is KGHSH and CDR2 LQKENI. In DNA form, the CDR3 reads TGTGCCAGCTCACCATCGGGGGCTGAAGCTTTCTTT. This sequence encodes CASSPSGAEAFF.

J is TRBJ2-7 and V is TRBV19; D perhaps matches TRBD2 (6 bases). The CDR3 contains 14 residues. Per germline, CDR1 LNHDA and CDR2 SQIVND (reference sequence). The V and J ends lost 4 bases and 3 bases respectively, with 13 bases between them. The CDR3 protein is CASSTSVVSYEQYF. The CDR3 nucleotides are TGTGCCAGTAGTACTAGCGTAGTCAGCTACGAGCAGTACTTC.

This chain joins TRBV27 and TRBJ2-1; 10 positions match TRBD2. V was pared by 6 bases and J by 8 bases, with 7 bases of the junction left unmatched. The CDR3 has 14 residues. The germline CDR1 and CDR2 sequences are MNHEY and SMNVEV (reference sequence). Here the CDR3 DNA reads TGTGCCAGCAGCCTGGGACTAGCGTTAGATGAGCAGTTCTTC. Translation: CASSLGLALDEQFF.

The chain joins TRBV3-1 (or the pseudogene TRBV3-2) to TRBJ2-1; 12 bases are a match to TRBD2. Germline CDR1 LGHDT, CDR2 YNNKEL (reference sequence). The CDR3 consists of 18 residues. With V trimmed by 4 bases and J by 6 bases, 13 bases remained unmatched. CDR3: CASSLILSSGRAINEQFF. The CDR3 DNA reads as TGTGCCAGCAGCCTGATCTTATCTAGCGGGAGGGCCATCAATGAGCAGTTCTTC.

The chain links TRBV24-1 to TRBJ2-3; weak D call: TRBD2 (6 bases). The CDR3 consists of 16 residues. CDR1 is KGHDR, CDR2 SFDVKD, per germline. V dropped 4 bases and J dropped 4 bases, with 17 bases sitting between them. The CDR3, as DNA: TGTGCCACCAGTGACCCGACTAGGTTAGGCGCAGATACGCAGTATTTT. This translates into CATSDPTRLGADTQYF.

This clone was found a few times. This chain's CDR3 is CASRPTSGGQETQYF. The CDR3 nucleotides read TGCGCCAGCAGGCCTACTAGCGGGGGTCAAGAGACCCAGTACTTC. V usage is TRBV5-1 and J usage is TRBJ2-5, with 11 bases identical to TRBD2. This CDR3 region has 15 residues. Germline CDR1 reads SGHRS; CDR2 reads YFSETQ. V lost 5 bases and J lost 2; bases outside the gene matches: 5.

CDR3 DNA: TGTGCCAGCAGCGCCCGGGACAGGGGCGTCCCAGGTGATGGCACAGATACGCAGTATTTT. As protein: CASSARDRGVPGDGTDTQYF. The rearrangement joins TRBV11-3 to TRBJ2-3, with 10 bases that match TRBD1. The CDR3 covers 20 residues. Per germline, CDR1 SGHNT and CDR2 YENEEA. Unmatched junction bases numbered 18, after V lost 5 bases and J lost 1 base.

This clone has only one observation. V and J are TRBV18 and TRBJ1-5; TRBD1 might be the D (5 bases). The V and J ends lost 2 bases and 2 bases respectively, with 7 bases between them. The CDR3 length is 14 residues. CDR1 is KGHSH, CDR2 LQKENI, per germline. In DNA, the CDR3 is TGTGCCAGCTCACCAGGCAGGGGCAATCAGCCCCAGCATTTT. Residues: CASSPGRGNQPQHF.

This clone was counted once. This chain links TRBV7-9 with TRBJ1-5; possible D gene TRBD1, 6 bases. The CDR3 runs 16 residues. The germline V and J ends were trimmed by 6 bases and 0 bases, with 15 bases remaining between them. Germline loops: CDR1 SEHNR, CDR2 FQNEAQ (reference sequence). This CDR3 reads CASSIGAGASNQPQHF. The CDR3 nucleotides read TGTGCCAGCAGTATAGGGGCAGGGGCTAGCAATCAGCCCCAGCATTTT.

The V call is TRBV6-5, the J call TRBJ1-6; no definite D call. The CDR3 is 13 amino acids. CDR1 is MNHEY and CDR2 is SVGAGI in the germline V gene. Trimming shortened V by 6 bases and J by 11 bases, and 14 bases separated the two germline ends. The DNA of the CDR3 is TGTGCCAGCAGACCCATAATCGAGGCACCCCTCCACTTT. Translated: CASRPIIEAPLHF.

This chain uses TRBV10-3 with TRBJ2-1; 9 nucleotides match TRBD2. Looked up from germline, CDR1 is ENHRY and CDR2 is SYGVKD. This CDR3 is built from 12 residues. The CDR3 DNA reads TGTGCTAGCGGGGGCGATTACAATGAGCAGTTCTTC. As protein: CASGGDYNEQFF.

As to this clone: Germline is not matched at one junction end, which may reflect a read error. This chain uses TRBV7-9 with TRBJ2-1; 7 bases agree with TRBD1. This CDR3 has 14 amino acids. From germline, CDR1 is SEHNR and CDR2 FQNEAQ (reference sequence). This chain's CDR3 is CPQGEPSYNVEQFF. DNA of the CDR3: TGCCCCCAGGGGGAGCCGTCCTACAATGTGGAGCAGTTCTTC.